The entry below describes one T cell receptor beta chain. In the source study's methods: Estimation of nucleated cell counts was performed using reference gene primer amplification. The protocol was immunoSEQ multiplex PCR, while the TCRdb copy is restricted to in-frame clones and leaves out a portion. V and J calls and clone size follow that table, whereas D and trimming were derived from the DNA. The table lists approximately 380,000 clones, more than 75% of them singletons. The sample originates from a study of blood T cell repertoires in COVID-19. Recruits, aged roughly 18 to 100 years, lived in 24 US areas. Among Cohort 3 donors, those recovered had two negative PCRs, clearance, or symptom resolution. The CDR3 runs 14 residues. Germline V gene lookup returns CDR1 LGHNT and CDR2 FRNRAP. Trimming cost V 1 base and J 3 bases; bases outside gene matches: 2.

The J gene is TRBJ2-7, the V gene TRBV12-5; TRBD1 aligns across 8 bases. Sequenced material: PBMCs or T cells enriched from blood (not recorded which). This TCR derives from a woman between 18 and 29 years old who had recovered from COVID-19. CDR3: CASGLGQGYYEQYF. CDR3 coding DNA: TGTGCTAGTGGTTTGGGACAGGGGTACTACGAGCAGTACTTC.